This T cell receptor (beta chain) is from a study of CD4 and CD8 cells across lung adenocarcinoma regions (dated by TCRdb to the late 2010s). Regarding the complete study: The study examined intratumor heterogeneity of the T cell receptor repertoire by comparing tumor centers with tumor margins.

Donors were patients with localized lung adenocarcinoma, a subtype of non-small cell lung cancer. These samples came from the margins of localized lung adenocarcinomas. For TCR repertoire analysis, CD8+ T cells from tumor tissue were profiled separately from CD4+ T cells. Library method: PCR. Instrument on record: HiSeq X Ten. TCRdb trimmed the raw reads at Q25, called clones with MiXCR and kept productive beta chains. Every entry covers one CDR3 protein and lists the most common genes and DNA from its rows. For this sample the table gives about 11,000 distinct CDR3 sequences, of which about three fifths were detected only once. The ten largest account for about 85% of the sample. The CDR1 and CDR2 encoded by the germline V gene are MNHNS and SASEGT. The CDR3 measures 12 amino acids from cysteine to phenylalanine. The only DNA kept is the CDR3, 36 bases in frame from the first base. The V and J ends are trimmed by 5 bases and 7 bases, leaving 11 bases between them.

A note on this clonotype: Its antigen is currently not known. No much larger clonotype is one base removed from it; base qualities were not supplied.

Recombination connected TRBV6-1 to TRBJ2-5; TRBD2 is possibly the D segment (5 matching bases). The clonotype originates from a male donor with lung adenocarcinoma. The CD4 and CD8 labels of this study may be unreliable. Specimen: CD8+ T cells from the margin of a lung tumor. Sample cell subset or site, as interpreted from the label and publication: tumor margin region. The nucleotides are TGTGCCAGCAGTCCCCGGGGTTCGACCCAGTACTTC. It translates to CASSPRGSTQYF.